The present TCR beta chain was sequenced within a study of blood T cells in healthy people across ages (dated by TCRdb to the mid-2010s). General notes on the study: Template switching captured roughly one uniquely barcoded TCR beta cDNA molecule per two T cells in model experiments. To avoid experimental bias, donors of different ages were randomly spread across the sequencing lanes. Donors were grouped into four age groups: young (average approximately 16 years), middle-aged (under 40), aged (62) and long-lived (about 89). To track age-related changes in TCR beta repertoire diversity, the study relied on deep sequencing normalized with unique cDNA molecular identifiers. The study analyzed two additional independent replicas of 1 million unique cDNA reads from the same blood draw for two donors, one aged 18 to 30 and one aged 80 or older. General study outcomes and caveats: Compared with the aged group, more naive CD4+ T cells, fewer expanded clones and increased TCR diversity were shown by the long-lived group, suggesting age selection. Observed TCR beta diversity correlated strongly with the percentage of naive T cells measured by flow cytometry. As age increased, observed TCR beta diversity per million T cells dropped in a roughly linear way, and a significant reduction was already evident by age about 36. Since profiling was done on bulk unsorted PBMCs, naive and antigen-experienced compartments could not be conclusively compared. Donor CMV infection status was unknown, potentially confounding age-related changes in expanded clonotypes. Estimates of total diversity from one million sequenced T cells were regarded as lower bounds and underestimates.

The protocol used for the library was 5' RACE. The reads were generated on an Illumina HiSeq 2500. A second PCR of roughly 7 to 11 cycles was performed with a sample-barcoded 5' primer and a J-beta primer mix. A template-switch 5' adaptor carrying 12 random nucleotides introduced a unique molecular identifier onto each TCR beta cDNA molecule. Each sample yielded at least 3 million CDR3-containing paired-end reads. First-strand cDNA synthesis was performed from all RNA using the Mint cDNA synthesis kit, with priming by a TRBC-specific oligonucleotide. After uracil-DNA glycosylase treatment, a first 18-cycle PCR used universal primers M1SS and BC2_uni_R on all cDNA. The authors' pipeline ran thus. Normalization of each sample was performed by random selection of 1 million high-quality reads, each carrying a distinct molecular identifier. Instead of being binned into consensus sequences, reads with shared molecular identifiers were discarded. MiTCR, with a Q25 quality threshold and the strictest error-elimination algorithm, was used for CDR3 identification, clonotype clustering and error correction. A nonparametric unseen species model with Euler transformation was used to estimate a lower bound on total TCR beta diversity. TCRdb's own reprocessing of the public reads used fastp at Q25 and MiXCR and kept productive beta chains. Each CDR3 protein gets just one entry, which takes the most common genes and DNA from the rows behind it. The V and J calls and clone size are TCRdb's, not the authors'. Within this sample are roughly 410,000 distinct CDR3 sequences, with approximately 51% of them counted one time only. The top ten clones comprise 51% of the sample.

Clipping removes 5 bases from V and 3 bases from J, with 10 as the unmatched junction base count. CDR1 SQVTM and CDR2 ANQGSEA are derived from the germline V gene. The CDR3, cysteine through phenylalanine, is 15 amino acids long. The kept DNA is CDR3 alone, 45 bases in frame from the first base. The sample holds many counts of this clonotype. The antigen this receptor binds is unknown. No base-level quality is on record; no much larger clone is a single base apart. Systemically healthy Caucasian individuals from Russia, over 30 in total and aged about 6 to 95 years, were included as donors. About 10 milliliters of peripheral blood were drawn from each donor into EDTA-treated Vacutainer tubes. PBMCs were isolated by Ficoll-Paque density-gradient centrifugation, with at least 7 million obtained per sample. Trizol reagent was used to extract total RNA from the PBMCs, yielding at least 5.5 micrograms per sample. Naive CD45RAhigh/CD27high T cell percentages were measured by flow cytometry on a PBMC aliquot from every donor.

Sequenced: blood. The sequence is built from TRBV29-1 and TRBJ2-3; a stretch of 8 junction bases matches TRBD2. This clonotype was sampled from a man between 60 and 75 years old in good health. The sequenced DNA is TGCAGCGTTCGAATCGGGGGGGCCTTTACAGATACGCAGTATTTT. This yields the protein CSVRIGGAFTDTQYF.